This T cell receptor beta chain was retrieved from a study of T cell changes during pregnancy in multiple sclerosis. The protocol was immunoSEQ multiplex PCR, while the TCRdb copy is restricted to in-frame clones and leaves out a portion. This table has around 75,000 clones, roughly 90% appearing once. The origin of this receptor is a female donor in good health, enrolled as a control in a pregnancy study. The sample here was peripheral blood, taken in the first trimester of pregnancy.

The CDR3 region has the DNA TGTGCCAGCAGTTTTCTAGGGGCCGGAGCCACTGAAGCTTTCTTT. This encodes CASSFLGAGATEAFF. The V gene is TRBV27, the J gene TRBJ1-1; a possible D gene is TRBD1 (5 bases). Trimming took 3 bases from V and 4 from J, leaving 15 bases between them. The CDR3 has 15 amino acids. CDR1 MNHEY and CDR2 SMNVEV come from the germline V gene (reference sequence).